This T cell receptor beta chain originates from a study of T-cell memory formation after mild COVID-19. Whole-study context: Largely donor-specific TCR clusters were found. Study conclusions and caveats: CD8+ contracting clones occupied EMRA, while CD4+ ones occupied mainly CM and EM. Researchers could not confirm that second-wave clones peaking on day 37 targeted SARS-CoV-2.

On this clonotype: Its antigen is not identified.

There are 15 residues in the CDR3. J lost 2 bases, V lost 5 bases, and 4 bases had no gene match. Looked up from germline, CDR1 is SNHLY and CDR2 is FYNNEI. Researchers used 5'RACE with constant-segment primers to make TCR alpha and TCR beta cDNA libraries that carry sample barcodes and UMIs. TCRdb recomputed calls from the 5' RACE reads with MiXCR, one row per CDR3 protein. Of 300,000 to 350,000 distinct CDR3 sequences in the sample, approximately 19% were seen once. The specimen sequenced was PBMCs or a T cell subset sorted from them (not recorded which). The chain joins TRBV2 to TRBJ2-7; 12 bases match TRBD2. The TCR comes from a man in his late teens or twenties who had mild COVID-19 (a few samples of this study predate the infection). Cell type and time point are not known. This CDR3 is CASSWTSGDPYEQYF. The CDR3 nucleotides read TGTGCCAGCAGTTGGACTAGCGGGGACCCCTACGAGCAGTACTTC.